Below are 9 T cell receptor beta chains sequenced from a single sample in a study of beta chain features in type 1 diabetes. Every isolated RNA sample was fully reverse transcribed, so sequencing captured expressed TCRB transcripts. Some clones are missing from TCRdb's copy, which holds only in-frame ones; the method was immunoSEQ multiplex PCR. The sample holds 810,000 or so clones, roughly 15% seen once. Sequenced: naive CD4+ T cells from blood. These receptors were obtained from a woman younger than 35 in good health.

This sequence joins TRBV19 and TRBJ2-2; D may be TRBD2 (6 bases). This CDR3 region has 16 residues. V dropped 5 bases and J dropped 1 base, with 14 bases sitting between them. Per the germline V gene, CDR1 is LNHDA and CDR2 is SQIVND (reference sequence). The CDR3 DNA follows: TGTGCCAGTAGTCCCCTTGTGGGAGGGAACACCGGGGAGCTGTTTTTT. Translation gives CASSPLVGGNTGELFF.

J is TRBJ1-5 and V is TRBV10-2, with 7 bases matching TRBD1. CDR3 size: 14 residues. Germline CDR1 WSHSY, CDR2 SAAADI. The trim removed 5 bases at V and 5 bases at J, leaving 6 bases unmatched. Here the CDR3 reads CASSSTGNYQPQHF. The CDR3 DNA follows: TGCGCCAGCAGTTCGACAGGGAATTATCAGCCCCAGCATTTT.

The rearrangement links TRBV6-5 to TRBJ1-1, with D uncertain. V dropped 2 bases and J dropped 6 bases, with 10 bases sitting between them. The germline V gene encodes CDR1 MNHEY and CDR2 SVGAGI. The CDR3 length is 13 residues. CDR3 in DNA: TGTGCCAGCAGTTACGGTCGGGGTGCTGAAGCTTTCTTT. Its protein product is CASSYGRGAEAFF.

The rearrangement joins TRBV27 to TRBJ1-2; no clear D. The CDR3 is made up of 12 amino acids. V lost 4 bases and J 5 bases, leaving 8 bases between the germline ends. Germline CDR1 and CDR2: MNHEY and SMNVEV (reference sequence). The CDR3 reads CASSSGGYGYTF. DNA of the CDR3: TGTGCCAGCAGTTCAGGTGGTTATGGCTACACCTTC.

The chain combines TRBV7-9 with TRBJ2-1, with 12 positions matching TRBD1. CDR3 length: 16 residues. The germline V gene encodes CDR1 SEHNR and CDR2 FQNEAQ (reference sequence). After removal of 6 bases from V and 1 base from J, the junction contained 4 bases not matched to a gene. The CDR3 sequence is CASRRDRGQSYNEQFF. The CDR3 DNA reads as TGTGCCAGCAGACGGGACAGGGGGCAGTCCTACAATGAGCAGTTCTTC.

This clone was counted between two and nine times. J is TRBJ2-1 and V is TRBV19; the match to TRBD1 covers 8 bases. J gave up 5 bases and V 9 bases, and 9 bases lay outside the gene matches. The CDR3 spans 14 residues. CDR1 is LNHDA and CDR2 is SQIVND in the germline V gene (reference sequence). CDR3 protein: CASRKDRENNEQFF. DNA for the CDR3: TGTGCCAGCCGCAAGGACAGGGAGAACAATGAGCAGTTCTTC.

The chain uses TRBV5-4 and TRBJ1-4, with unresolved D. The germline V gene has CDR1 SGHNT and CDR2 YYREEE (reference sequence). V lost 3 bases to trimming and J lost 7 bases, with 19 bases between them. There are 16 residues in the CDR3. CDR3 region: CASSSAPRHRGEKLFF. The CDR3 DNA follows: TGTGCCAGCAGCTCGGCCCCCAGACACCGAGGTGAAAAACTGTTTTTT.

The table lists this clone with a few counts. The rearrangement joins TRBV4-3 to TRBJ2-6; weak D call: TRBD2 (6 bases). Trimming took off 0 bases at V and 3 bases at J, with 15 bases between the two ends. The CDR3 is 18 amino acids. The germline V gene has CDR1 LGHNA and CDR2 YSLEER. The CDR3 DNA is TGCGCCAGCAGCCAAGAGTCCGGGACTCATTTTGGGGCCAACGTCCTGACTTTC. It encodes CASSQESGTHFGANVLTF.

This clone was seen more than once but under ten times. This chain joins TRBV10-3 and TRBJ1-2, with a tentative D call TRBD1 (6 bases). Germline V gene sequence: CDR1 ENHRY, CDR2 SYGVKD. V gave up 5 bases and J gave up 7 bases, with 17 bases separating them. The CDR3 runs 14 residues. CDR3 residues: CAISIQGSESGYTF. The CDR3 DNA reads as TGTGCCATCAGTATACAGGGATCGGAATCTGGCTACACCTTC.